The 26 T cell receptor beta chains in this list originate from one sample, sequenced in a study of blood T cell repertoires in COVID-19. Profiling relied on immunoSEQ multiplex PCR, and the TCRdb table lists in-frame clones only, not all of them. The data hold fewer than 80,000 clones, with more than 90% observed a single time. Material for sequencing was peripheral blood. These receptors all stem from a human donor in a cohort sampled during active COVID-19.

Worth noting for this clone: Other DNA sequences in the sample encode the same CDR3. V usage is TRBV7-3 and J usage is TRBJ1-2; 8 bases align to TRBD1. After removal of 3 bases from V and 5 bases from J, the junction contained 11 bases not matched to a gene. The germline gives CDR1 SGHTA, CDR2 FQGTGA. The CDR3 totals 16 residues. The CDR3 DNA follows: TGTGCCAGCAGCTTGAGCCCCGGGACAGGAATTTATGGCTACACCTTC. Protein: CASSLSPGTGIYGYTF. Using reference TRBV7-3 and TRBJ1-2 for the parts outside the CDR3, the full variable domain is GAGVSQTPSNKVTEKGKYVELRCDPISGHTALYWYRQSLGQGPEFLIYFQGTGAADDSGLPNDRFFAVRPEGSVSTLKIQRTERGDSAVYLCASSLSPGTGIYGYTFGSGTRLTVV.

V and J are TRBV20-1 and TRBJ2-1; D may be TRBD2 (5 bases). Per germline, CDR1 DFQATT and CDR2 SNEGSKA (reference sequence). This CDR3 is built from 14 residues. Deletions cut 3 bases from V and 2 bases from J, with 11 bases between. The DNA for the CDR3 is TGCAGTGCTAGTTCGGGGAGTCCCTACAATGAGCAGTTCTTC. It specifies CSASSGSPYNEQFF.

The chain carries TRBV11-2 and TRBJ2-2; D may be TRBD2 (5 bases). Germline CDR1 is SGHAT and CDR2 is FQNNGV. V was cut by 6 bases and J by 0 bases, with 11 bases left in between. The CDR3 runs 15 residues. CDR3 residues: CASRGGPANTGELFF. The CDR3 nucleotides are TGTGCCAGCAGGGGCGGGCCCGCGAACACCGGGGAGCTGTTTTTT.

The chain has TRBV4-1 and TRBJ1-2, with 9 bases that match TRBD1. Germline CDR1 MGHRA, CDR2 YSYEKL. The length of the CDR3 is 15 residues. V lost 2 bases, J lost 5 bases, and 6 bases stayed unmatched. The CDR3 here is CASSQLPGTGYGYTF. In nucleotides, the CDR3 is TGCGCCAGCAGCCAACTCCCAGGGACAGGGTATGGCTACACCTTC.

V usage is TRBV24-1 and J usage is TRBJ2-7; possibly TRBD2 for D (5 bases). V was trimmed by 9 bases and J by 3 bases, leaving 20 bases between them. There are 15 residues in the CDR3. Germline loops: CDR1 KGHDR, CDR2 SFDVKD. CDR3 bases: TGTGCCACCCGGACTTGCGGACTTTCGCTCTACGAGCAGTACTTC. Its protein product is CATRTCGLSLYEQYF.

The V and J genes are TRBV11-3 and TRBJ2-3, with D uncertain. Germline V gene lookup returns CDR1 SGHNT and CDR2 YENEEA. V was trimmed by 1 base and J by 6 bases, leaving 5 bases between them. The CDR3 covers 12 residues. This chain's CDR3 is CASSLGRDTQYF. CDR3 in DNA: TGTGCCAGCAGCTTAGGGCGGGATACGCAGTATTTT. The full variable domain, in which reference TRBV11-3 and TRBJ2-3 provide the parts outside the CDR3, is EAGVVQSPRYKIIEKKQPVAFWCNPISGHNTLYWYLQNLGQGPELLIRYENEEAVDDSQLPKDRFSAERLKGVDSTLKIQPAELGDSAVYLCASSLGRDTQYFGPGTRLTVL.

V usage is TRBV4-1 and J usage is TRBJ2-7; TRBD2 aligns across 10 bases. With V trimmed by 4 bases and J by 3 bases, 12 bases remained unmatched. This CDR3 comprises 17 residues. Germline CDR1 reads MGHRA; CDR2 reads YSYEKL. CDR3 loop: CASSRELTVAGGYEQYF. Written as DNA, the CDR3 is TGCGCCAGCAGCCGCGAACTCACCGTAGCGGGGGGCTACGAGCAGTACTTC.

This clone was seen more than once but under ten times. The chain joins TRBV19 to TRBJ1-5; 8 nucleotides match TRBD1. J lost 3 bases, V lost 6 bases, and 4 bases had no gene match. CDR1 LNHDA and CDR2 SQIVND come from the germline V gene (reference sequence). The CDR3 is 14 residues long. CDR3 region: CASRLQGDNQPQHF. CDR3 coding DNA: TGTGCCAGTAGGTTACAGGGGGACAATCAGCCCCAGCATTTT.

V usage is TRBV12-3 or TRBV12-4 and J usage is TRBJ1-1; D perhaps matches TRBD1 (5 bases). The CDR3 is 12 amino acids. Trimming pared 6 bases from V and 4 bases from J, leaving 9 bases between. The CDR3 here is CASSPRVTEAFF. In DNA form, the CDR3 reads TGTGCCAGCAGCCCCAGGGTCACTGAAGCTTTCTTT.

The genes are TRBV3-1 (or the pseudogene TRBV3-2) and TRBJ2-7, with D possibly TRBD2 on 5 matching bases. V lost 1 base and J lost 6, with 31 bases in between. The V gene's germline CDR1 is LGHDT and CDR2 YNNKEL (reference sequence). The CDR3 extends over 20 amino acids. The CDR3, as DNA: TGTGCCAGCAGCCAAGGGAGGTGGAGGATGGGCCGTGTGAGTGCGGTCGAGCAGTACTTC. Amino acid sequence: CASSQGRWRMGRVSAVEQYF.

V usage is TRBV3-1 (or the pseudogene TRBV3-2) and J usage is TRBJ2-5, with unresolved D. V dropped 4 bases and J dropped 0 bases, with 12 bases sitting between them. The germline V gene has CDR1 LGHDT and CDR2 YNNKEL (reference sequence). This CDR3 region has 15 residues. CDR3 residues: CASSLAALYQETQYF. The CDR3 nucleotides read TGTGCCAGCAGCCTGGCCGCCTTGTACCAAGAGACCCAGTACTTC.

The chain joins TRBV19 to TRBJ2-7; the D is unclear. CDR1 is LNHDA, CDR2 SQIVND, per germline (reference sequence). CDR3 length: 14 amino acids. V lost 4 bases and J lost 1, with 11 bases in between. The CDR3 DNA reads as TGTGCCAGTAGTAGTCCCAGTGAATCCTACGAGCAGTACTTC. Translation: CASSSPSESYEQYF.

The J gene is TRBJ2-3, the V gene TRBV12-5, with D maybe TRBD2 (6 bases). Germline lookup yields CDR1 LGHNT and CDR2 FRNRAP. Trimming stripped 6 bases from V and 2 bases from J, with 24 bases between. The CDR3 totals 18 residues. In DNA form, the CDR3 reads TGTGCTAGTGGGACCCGGTCGGACGGCGGGATTATCACAGATACGCAGTATTTT. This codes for CASGTRSDGGIITDTQYF.

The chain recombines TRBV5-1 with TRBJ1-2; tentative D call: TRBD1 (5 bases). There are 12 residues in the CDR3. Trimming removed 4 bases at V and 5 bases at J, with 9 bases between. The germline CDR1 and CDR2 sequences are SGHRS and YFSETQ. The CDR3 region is CASSQQGYGYTF. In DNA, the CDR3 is TGCGCCAGCAGCCAGCAGGGATATGGCTACACCTTC.

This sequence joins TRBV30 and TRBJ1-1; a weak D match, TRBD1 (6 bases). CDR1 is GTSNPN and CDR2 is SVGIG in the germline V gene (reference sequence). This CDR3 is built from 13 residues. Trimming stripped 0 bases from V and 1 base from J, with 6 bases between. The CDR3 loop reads CAWSVQGNTEAFF. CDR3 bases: TGTGCCTGGAGTGTACAGGGGAACACTGAAGCTTTCTTT.

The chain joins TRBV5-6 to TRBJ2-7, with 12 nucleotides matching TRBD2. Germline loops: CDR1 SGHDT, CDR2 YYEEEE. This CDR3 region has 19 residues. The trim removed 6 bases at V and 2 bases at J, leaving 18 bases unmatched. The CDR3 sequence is CASTSDISSGRASTYEQYF. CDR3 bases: TGTGCCAGCACATCAGATATATCTAGCGGGAGGGCCTCAACCTACGAGCAGTACTTC.

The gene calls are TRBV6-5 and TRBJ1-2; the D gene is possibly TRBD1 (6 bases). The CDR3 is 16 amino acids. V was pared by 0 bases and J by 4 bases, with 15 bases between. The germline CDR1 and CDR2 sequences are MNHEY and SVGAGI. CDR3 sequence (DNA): TGTGCCAGCAGTTACTCGGGAGAAGGACAGAGCTATGGCTACACCTTC. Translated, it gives CASSYSGEGQSYGYTF.

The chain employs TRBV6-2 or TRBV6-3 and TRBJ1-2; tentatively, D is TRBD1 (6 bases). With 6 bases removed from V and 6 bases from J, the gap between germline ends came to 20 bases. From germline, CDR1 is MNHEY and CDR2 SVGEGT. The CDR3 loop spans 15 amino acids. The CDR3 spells CASSQRVRGIHGYTF. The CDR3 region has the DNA TGTGCCAGCAGCCAGAGAGTCAGGGGCATCCATGGCTACACCTTC.

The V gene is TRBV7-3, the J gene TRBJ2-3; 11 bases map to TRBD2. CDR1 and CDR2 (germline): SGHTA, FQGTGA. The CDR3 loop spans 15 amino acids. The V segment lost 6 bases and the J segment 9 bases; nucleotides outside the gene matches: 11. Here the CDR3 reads CASSLLAGAPGTQYF. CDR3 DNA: TGTGCCAGCAGTTTACTAGCGGGGGCCCCCGGCACGCAGTATTTT.

CDR3 region: CASSVAAGQLNSPLHF. As DNA, the CDR3 is TGTGCCAGCAGCGTAGCTGCAGGACAGCTCAATTCACCCCTCCACTTT. The chain carries TRBV9 and TRBJ1-6, with D tentatively TRBD1 (6 bases). Germline V CDR1 and CDR2: SGDLS, YYNGEE. V lost 0 bases and J lost 7, with 14 bases in between. The CDR3 spans 16 residues.

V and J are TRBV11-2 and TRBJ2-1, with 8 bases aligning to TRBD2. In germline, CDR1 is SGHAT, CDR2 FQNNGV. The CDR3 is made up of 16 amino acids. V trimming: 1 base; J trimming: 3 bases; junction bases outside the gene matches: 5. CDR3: CASSLVSSGNYNEQFF. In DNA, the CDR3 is TGTGCCAGCAGCTTAGTTAGTAGCGGGAACTACAATGAGCAGTTCTTC.

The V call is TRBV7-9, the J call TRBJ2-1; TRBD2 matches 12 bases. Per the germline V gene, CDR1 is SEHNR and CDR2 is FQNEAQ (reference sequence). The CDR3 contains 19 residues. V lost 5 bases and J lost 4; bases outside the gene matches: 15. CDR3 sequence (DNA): TGTGCCAGCAGCCCCCTCTTCACTAGCGGGAGGTTGGGGTACAATGAGCAGTTCTTC. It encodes CASSPLFTSGRLGYNEQFF.

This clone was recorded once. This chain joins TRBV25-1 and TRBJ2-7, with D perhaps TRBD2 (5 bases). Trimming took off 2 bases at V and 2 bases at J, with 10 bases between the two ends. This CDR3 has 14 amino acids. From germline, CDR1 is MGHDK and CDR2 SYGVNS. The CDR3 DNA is TGTGCCAGCAGTGAAGAAACCGGGGCCTACGAGCAGTACTTC. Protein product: CASSEETGAYEQYF.

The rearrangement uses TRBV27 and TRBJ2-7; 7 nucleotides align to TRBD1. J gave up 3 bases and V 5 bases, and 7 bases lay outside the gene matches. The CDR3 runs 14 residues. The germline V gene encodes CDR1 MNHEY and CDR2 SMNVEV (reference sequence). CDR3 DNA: TGTGCCAGCAGTAACTCAGGGGGATTCTACGAGCAGTACTTC. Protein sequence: CASSNSGGFYEQYF.

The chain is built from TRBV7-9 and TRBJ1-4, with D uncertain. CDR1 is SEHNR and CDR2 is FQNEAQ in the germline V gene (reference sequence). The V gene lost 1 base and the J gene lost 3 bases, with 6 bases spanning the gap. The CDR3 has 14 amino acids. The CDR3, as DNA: TGTGCCAGCAGCTTAGTCCCCTCTAATGAAAAACTGTTTTTT. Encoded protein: CASSLVPSNEKLFF.

The CDR3 DNA reads TGTGCCAGCAGTTTATCCCCGGGAGCATCCTACAATGAGCAGTTCTTC. Amino acid sequence: CASSLSPGASYNEQFF. This chain links TRBV27 with TRBJ2-1; a weak D match, TRBD2 (6 bases). This CDR3 has 16 amino acids. V was shortened by 0 bases and J by 1 base, with 10 bases between the two germline ends. CDR1 MNHEY and CDR2 SMNVEV come from the germline V gene (reference sequence).